This is a list of T cell receptor beta chains from one sample in a study of control samples from healthy donors and cancer patients. Generated by immunoSEQ multiplex PCR, the TCRdb table keeps only in-frame clones and is missing some. The sample carries about 160,000 clones, 70% to 90% recorded once. The sample was blood. These receptors were taken from a man aged 30 to 45 in good health. Both conserved end residues are trimmed from each CDR3. A D gene is named only where the DNA matches it firmly. For some rows the clone size is stated as once, few or many, or as a class when expanded; others skip it.

clone size	V gene	D gene	J gene	CDR3 protein
.	TRBV12-3/TRBV12-4	.	TRBJ1-2	ASSQGPNYGYT
.	TRBV27	.	TRBJ1-3	ASSPRVFSGNTIY
.	TRBV14	TRBD2	TRBJ2-3	ASSQLAGGLTDTQY
once	TRBV19	TRBD1	TRBJ1-4	ASRNGQAQNEKLF
.	TRBV5-1	.	TRBJ1-1	ASSLSSASYTEAF
.	TRBV7-2	.	TRBJ2-7	ASSLGVGPYEQY
.	TRBV10-3	TRBD2	TRBJ2-1	AISAGGSVGSGEQF
.	TRBV14	.	TRBJ1-1	ASSIQDDSTEAF
once	TRBV7-2	.	TRBJ1-5	ASTSSGQPQH
.	TRBV4-3	TRBD2	TRBJ2-1	ASSQDLAGYHNEQF
.	TRBV7-3	.	TRBJ2-1	ASSLGAGYEQF
.	TRBV12-3/TRBV12-4	.	TRBJ1-2	ALGKEENYGYT
.	TRBV6-1	TRBD2	TRBJ2-3	ASSEWEGNTDTQY
.	TRBV7-3	TRBD2	TRBJ2-1	ASSLQLADYNEQF
.	TRBV15	.	TRBJ2-1	ATSRGANEQF
.	TRBV27	.	TRBJ1-6	ASSLLTSRGSPLH
.	TRBV6-2/TRBV6-3	.	TRBJ2-1	ASSSHNGDEQF
.	TRBV4-1	.	TRBJ1-2	ASSQSSYGYT
.	TRBV19	TRBD2	TRBJ2-1	ASSSGASGKNEQF
once	TRBV7-2	.	TRBJ2-2	ASSYVSTGELF
.	TRBV7-6	TRBD1	TRBJ2-2	ASSSGQGRTGELF
.	TRBV7-9	.	TRBJ2-5	ASSLTEGVWETQY
.	TRBV5-8	.	TRBJ1-1	ASTVSRWDTEAF
once	TRBV2	TRBD1	TRBJ2-2	ASRLPGQGADEIPGELF
.	TRBV3-1/TRBV3-2	TRBD1	TRBJ2-3	ASSPLGTGLDTQY
few	TRBV4-1	.	TRBJ2-7	ASSDPGAIYEQY
once	TRBV5-1	.	TRBJ2-4	ASSFGLTLAKNIQY
.	TRBV29-1	TRBD1	TRBJ1-1	SEHPWRTGGPEAF
.	TRBV5-1	TRBD1	TRBJ1-1	ASSPRQGAAF
.	TRBV28	.	TRBJ2-7	ASTSGGTGSYEQY
.	TRBV6-2/TRBV6-3	.	TRBJ2-7	ASSYLYEQY
.	TRBV9	.	TRBJ1-3	ASSTRDTGNTIY
.	TRBV4-1	.	TRBJ2-1	ASVKGAGGGMVNEQF
.	TRBV4-1	.	TRBJ2-1	ASSQVDMGFSSYNEQF
.	TRBV6-1	.	TRBJ1-2	ASSEGGAWPHGYT